The clone carrying this TCR beta chain came up once. The CDR3 length is 15 residues. In germline, CDR1 is KGHSH, CDR2 LQKENI. Trimming took off 3 bases at V and 0 bases at J, with 9 bases between the two ends. TCRdb's table, derived via immunoSEQ multiplex PCR, lists solely in-frame clones and lacks some. This table holds some 120,000 clones, roughly 86% found once. This record belongs to a study of blood T cell repertoires in COVID-19. Study details: Nucleic acid was either cDNA or gDNA, and it came from T cells, B-cell-depleted T cells, or PBMCs.

The sequence was collected from a man aged 40-55 years with acute or convalescent COVID-19. V usage is TRBV18 and J usage is TRBJ1-3; D remains unclear. Sequencing input: peripheral blood. In DNA form, the CDR3 reads TGTGCCAGCTCACCCGACACGAGCTCTGGAAACACCATATATTTT. It translates to CASSPDTSSGNTIYF.